The next 27 T cell receptor beta chains were all read from a single sample in a study of human T cells and chemical hapten exposure. TCRdb re-called the RACE reads with MiXCR, one entry per CDR3 protein. Of over 45,000 distinct CDR3 sequences detected, 3.5% to 4.5% appear once; the ten largest clones hold under 2%. Documented time point: healthy volunteer bleed at 2 weeks. Extraction yielded total RNA from whole blood (unfractionated). Source material: whole blood. All receptors derive from a female donor in good health. Some clones in this sample may be carry-over from other donors' samples.

This clonotype was seen at least ten times. The CDR3 here is CASTTGGARSNYGYTF. DNA of the CDR3: TGTGCCAGTACTACAGGGGGCGCGAGATCTAACTATGGCTACACCTTC. This chain links TRBV6-6 with TRBJ1-2, with 9 positions matching TRBD1. Germline CDR1 MNHNY, CDR2 SVGAGI (reference sequence). This CDR3 is 16 amino acids long. V shed 9 bases, J shed 0 bases, and the junction held 11 bases outside the gene matches.

In this sample, this clonotype turned up many times. The chain carries TRBV5-1 and TRBJ1-6; a possible D gene is TRBD1 (5 bases). The CDR3 consists of 15 residues. The germline CDR1 and CDR2 sequences are SGHRS and YFSETQ. The V end was cut by 4 bases, the J end by 4 bases, with 12 bases between. The CDR3 protein is CASSLGTDYNSPLHF. CDR3 nucleotides: TGCGCCAGCAGCCTGGGGACGGATTATAATTCACCCCTCCACTTT.

This clonotype was seen repeatedly, ten times or more. The genes are TRBV6-5 and TRBJ2-3, with TRBD1 matching over 8 bases. Germline CDR1 is MNHEY and CDR2 is SVGAGI. The CDR3 totals 15 residues. V trimming: 6 bases; J trimming: 8 bases; junction bases outside the gene matches: 13. The CDR3 is CASRPLGQGSSTQYF. Written as DNA, the CDR3 is TGTGCCAGCAGACCACTCGGACAGGGTTCCTCTACGCAGTATTTT.

This chain uses TRBV10-3 with TRBJ2-3, with D possibly TRBD2 on 5 matching bases. The CDR3 is made up of 14 amino acids. V dropped 5 bases and J dropped 2 bases, with 11 bases sitting between them. Germline-derived CDR1 and CDR2 are ENHRY and SYGVKD. As DNA, the CDR3 is TGTGCCATCAGTATCGGGATATCCACAGATACGCAGTATTTT. It codes for CAISIGISTDTQYF.

This clonotype was counted ten times or more. The rearrangement uses TRBV7-2 and TRBJ1-4; 9 bases agree with TRBD1. CDR1 and CDR2 from the germline V gene are SGHTA and FQGNSA. The J segment lost 8 bases and the V segment lost 5 bases, leaving 12 bases of the junction unmatched. The CDR3 is 16 amino acids. The CDR3 bases are TGTGCCAGCAGCCCCGACCCGACAGGGGGTGTCGAAAAACTGTTTTTT. This sequence encodes CASSPDPTGGVEKLFF.

This clonotype was picked up many times. The J gene is TRBJ2-3, the V gene TRBV20-1; 11 bases agree with TRBD2. The CDR3 spans 15 residues. Germline-derived CDR1 and CDR2 are DFQATT and SNEGSKA (reference sequence). V was clipped by 5 bases and J by 0 bases; unmatched bases: 4. The CDR3 nucleotides are TGCAGTGCTCATGCTAGCGGGGGGAGCACAGATACGCAGTATTTT. It encodes CSAHASGGSTDTQYF.

The V gene is TRBV5-1, the J gene TRBJ1-1; TRBD1 agrees at 7 bases. The germline gives CDR1 SGHRS, CDR2 YFSETQ. The V and J ends lost 4 bases and 0 bases, in that order; junction bases with no gene match: 6. The CDR3 runs 15 residues. As DNA, the CDR3 is TGCGCCAGCAGCCTGGGACAGACCATGAACACTGAAGCTTTCTTT. Protein: CASSLGQTMNTEAFF.

The chain recombines TRBV4-1 with TRBJ1-3; 7 positions agree with TRBD1. After removal of 3 bases from V and 0 bases from J, the junction contained 17 bases not matched to a gene. The CDR3 is 20 amino acids. Looked up from germline, CDR1 is MGHRA and CDR2 is YSYEKL. The CDR3 protein is CASSQGNWDRQLYSGNTIYF. CDR3 coding DNA: TGCGCCAGCAGCCAGGGAAACTGGGACAGACAACTTTACTCTGGAAACACCATATATTTT.

This clonotype has a count of ten or more. The chain recombines TRBV6-5 with TRBJ2-3; D may be TRBD1 or TRBD2 (5 bases each). The germline V and J ends were trimmed by 2 bases and 3 bases, with 9 bases remaining between them. CDR1 and CDR2 (germline): MNHEY, SVGAGI. The CDR3 totals 14 residues. The CDR3 spells CASSYVGTTDTQYF. CDR3 sequence (DNA): TGTGCCAGCAGTTACGTAGGGACGACAGATACGCAGTATTTT.

This clonotype occurred many times. This chain connects TRBV4-3 to TRBJ2-1, with D uncertain. V shed 0 bases and J shed 3 bases, with 15 bases lying between them. CDR3 length: 17 amino acids. Germline CDR1 LGHNA, CDR2 YSLEER. DNA of the CDR3: TGCGCCAGCAGCCAAGACTTTCAGGCGCCAGGCTACAATGAGCAGTTCTTC. Translation: CASSQDFQAPGYNEQFF.

This clonotype was seen at least ten times. The J gene is TRBJ1-1, the V gene TRBV12-3 or TRBV12-4; D remains unclear. CDR3 length equals 12 residues. Trimming left V 8 bases short and J 2 bases short, with 9 bases between. Here the CDR3 DNA reads TGTGCCAGCCGGGCGATTAACACTGAAGCTTTCTTT. It specifies CASRAINTEAFF.

This clonotype was counted many times. CDR3 nucleotides: TGTGCCAGCAGCTTAGTGGGGGCCGGGGAGTCCTATAATTCACCCCTCCACTTT. Amino acids: CASSLVGAGESYNSPLHF. The chain carries TRBV7-9 and TRBJ1-6; weak D call: TRBD1 (6 bases). The germline CDR1 and CDR2 sequences are SEHNR and FQNEAQ (reference sequence). The V end was cut by 1 base, the J end by 1 base, with 14 bases between. The CDR3 consists of 18 residues.

This sequence joins TRBV6-2 or TRBV6-3 and TRBJ2-3, with D perhaps assigned TRBD1 or TRBD2 (5 bases each). Trimming left V 1 base short and J 1 base short, with 9 bases between. The CDR3 consists of 15 residues. The germline CDR1 and CDR2 sequences are MNHEY and SVGEGT. The CDR3 sequence is CASSYFRGRTDTQYF. CDR3 sequence (DNA): TGTGCCAGCAGTTACTTCCGGGGCCGCACAGATACGCAGTATTTT.

This clonotype was recorded at least ten times. CDR3 sequence reads: CSAQTGSIDTQYF. The CDR3 DNA is TGCAGCGCCCAGACAGGGTCCATAGATACGCAGTATTTT. This chain joins TRBV29-1 and TRBJ2-3, with 7 nucleotides matching TRBD1. Per germline, CDR1 SQVTM and CDR2 ANQGSEA. This CDR3 comprises 13 residues. With 7 bases clipped from V and 5 bases from J, the junction kept 9 bases outside the gene matches.

This clonotype was recorded many times. The gene calls are TRBV6-6 and TRBJ1-5; TRBD1 matches at 7 bases. The CDR3 length is 12 residues. Trimming cost V 7 bases and J 7 bases; bases outside gene matches: 4. Germline V lookup: CDR1 MNHNY, CDR2 SVGAGI (reference sequence). The CDR3 DNA reads TGTGCCAGCAAGACAGGGTCCCAGCCCCAGCATTTT. It specifies CASKTGSQPQHF.

This clonotype was observed a few times. The chain links TRBV7-9 to TRBJ1-2, with D unresolved. From germline, CDR1 is SEHNR and CDR2 FQNEAQ (reference sequence). The CDR3 totals 13 residues. The V gene lost 3 bases and the J gene lost 6 bases, with 11 bases spanning the gap. CDR3 in amino acids: CASSFNSPHGYTF. CDR3 bases: TGTGCCAGCAGCTTTAACAGCCCCCATGGCTACACCTTC.

At least ten counts were recorded for this clonotype. CDR3 bases: TGCAGTGCGCAGAACACAGGGGGCGCGGACACTGAAGCTTTCTTT. Residues: CSAQNTGGADTEAFF. This rearrangement joins TRBV20-1 to TRBJ1-1; 9 nucleotides line up with TRBD1. This CDR3 spans 15 amino acids. Trimming cost V 6 bases and J 3 bases; bases outside gene matches: 11. Germline values: CDR1 DFQATT, CDR2 SNEGSKA (reference sequence).

J is TRBJ2-7 and V is TRBV27; no definite D call. The V and J ends lost 3 bases and 7 bases respectively, with 22 bases between them. Looked up from germline, CDR1 is MNHEY and CDR2 is SMNVEV (reference sequence). There are 16 residues in the CDR3. CDR3: CASSFHPASQSREQYF. CDR3 sequence (DNA): TGTGCCAGCAGTTTTCACCCGGCCTCACAGTCCAGAGAGCAGTACTTC.

Ten or more counts support this clonotype. The V and J genes are TRBV6-5 and TRBJ1-1; D unclear. The length of the CDR3 is 13 residues. V lost 7 bases and J lost 2, with 11 bases in between. The germline CDR1 and CDR2 sequences are MNHEY and SVGAGI. The CDR3 coding sequence is TGTGCCAGCAACTGGGGAGGTAACACTGAAGCTTTCTTT. This translates into CASNWGGNTEAFF.

This clonotype has a count of ten or more. This rearrangement joins TRBV2 to TRBJ2-7; 7 bases line up with TRBD1. The J segment lost 6 bases and the V segment lost 6 bases, leaving 5 bases of the junction unmatched. The length of the CDR3 is 12 residues. Germline V lookup: CDR1 SNHLY, CDR2 FYNNEI. The CDR3 sequence: CASSLTGPEQYF. The CDR3 DNA reads as TGTGCCAGCAGCCTGACAGGGCCCGAGCAGTACTTC.

This clonotype was seen repeatedly, ten times or more. The chain joins TRBV6-2 or TRBV6-3 to TRBJ1-1, with D perhaps TRBD1 (5 bases). Trimming cost V 6 bases and J 7 bases, with 12 bases left between them. The CDR3 sequence is 12 residues long. Germline lookup yields CDR1 MNHEY and CDR2 SVGEGT. The DNA for the CDR3 is TGTGCCAGCAGAAGCGGGGGACTTGAAGCTTTCTTT. The encoded protein is CASRSGGLEAFF.

This clonotype was counted at least ten times. The V gene is TRBV2, the J gene TRBJ1-5; D is uncertain. CDR3 size: 13 residues. Trimming stripped 3 bases from V and 5 bases from J, with 8 bases between. Looked up from germline, CDR1 is SNHLY and CDR2 is FYNNEI. The CDR3 sequence: CASSDLTHQPQHF. CDR3 nucleotides: TGTGCCAGCAGTGATCTCACTCATCAGCCCCAGCATTTT.

This clonotype was detected a few times. The chain has TRBV2 and TRBJ1-6, with TRBD1 as a possible D gene (6 bases). The CDR3 loop spans 14 amino acids. CDR1 is SNHLY and CDR2 is FYNNEI in the germline V gene. Trimming took 2 bases from V and 8 from J, leaving 10 bases between them. CDR3 sequence (DNA): TGTGCCAGCAGTGAACAGGGGCACGATTCACCCCTCCACTTT. Its translation: CASSEQGHDSPLHF.

This clonotype was seen ten or more times. The rearrangement links TRBV29-1 to TRBJ1-3, with D tentatively TRBD1 (5 bases). Germline V gives CDR1 SQVTM, CDR2 ANQGSEA. V lost 2 bases to trimming and J lost 4 bases, with 12 bases between them. CDR3 length equals 14 residues. Written as DNA, the CDR3 is TGCAGCGTTGAATGGGGCCCCCCCGGAAACACCATATATTTT. It translates to CSVEWGPPGNTIYF. The variable domain in full, with the rest retrieved from reference TRBV29-1 and TRBJ1-3, is SAVISQKPSRDICQRGTSLTIQCQVDSQVTMMFWYRQQPGQSLTLIATANQGSEATYESGFVIDKFPISRPNLTFSTLTVSNMSPEDSSIYLCSVEWGPPGNTIYFGEGSWLTVV.

This clonotype appeared many times. The CDR3: CASRLQGALSTEAFF. In DNA, the CDR3 is TGCGCCAGCAGGTTACAGGGGGCGTTGAGCACTGAAGCTTTCTTT. V usage is TRBV5-1 and J usage is TRBJ1-1, with 9 bases lining up with TRBD1. The trim removed 5 bases at V and 4 bases at J, leaving 9 bases unmatched. Germline lookup yields CDR1 SGHRS and CDR2 YFSETQ. The CDR3 sequence is 15 residues long. Variable domain in full (rest from reference TRBV5-1 and TRBJ1-1): KAGVTQTPRYLIKTRGQQVTLSCSPISGHRSVSWYQQTPGQGLQFLFEYFSETQRNKGNFPGRFSGRQFSNSRSEMNVSTLELGDSALYLCASRLQGALSTEAFFGQGTRLTVV.

This clonotype was counted many times. The chain is built from TRBV6-5 and TRBJ1-1; D is unresolved. The CDR3 is 15 residues long. V was shortened by 6 bases and J by 0 bases, with 14 bases between the two germline ends. Germline V CDR1 and CDR2: MNHEY, SVGAGI. The CDR3 DNA follows: TGTGCCAGCAGATCAATCAGGAAAATGAACACTGAAGCTTTCTTT. This gives the protein CASRSIRKMNTEAFF.

In this sample, this clonotype turned up many times. The chain is built from TRBV3-1 and TRBJ1-1; D unresolved. The germline gives CDR1 LGHDT, CDR2 YNNKEL (reference sequence). The V end was cut by 2 bases, the J end by 10 bases, with 14 bases between. The CDR3 sequence is 13 residues long. CDR3 DNA sequence: TGTGCCAGCAGCCAACTGTCCCAATCGGGAGCTTTCTTT. This gives the protein CASSQLSQSGAFF. The entire variable domain, with the rest obtained from reference TRBV3-1 and TRBJ1-1, is as follows: DTAVSQTPKYLVTQMGNDKSIKCEQNLGHDTMYWYKQDSKKFLKIMFSYNNKELIINETVPNRFSPKSPDKAHLNLHINSLELGDSAVYFCASSQLSQSGAFFGQGTRLTVV.